The 26 T cell receptor beta chains reported below all come from one sample, sequenced in a study of T cells in Graves' hyperthyroidism and ophthalmopathy (dated by TCRdb to the late 2010s). The library was prepared using multiplex PCR. Reads for this sample came from an Illumina HiSeq 2000. TCR beta CDR3 regions were amplified from RNA transcripts. A first-round RT-PCR of the TCR CDR3 used the HTBI primer set with the Qiagen OneStep RT-PCR kit. TCRdb reworked the public reads: Q25 trimming with fastp, MiXCR clone assembly, productive beta chains retained. Each entry is one CDR3 protein sequence, shown with its most common DNA and genes. The sample has roughly 500,000 distinct CDR3 sequences on record, about 43% of them singletons. Clones ranked in the top ten supply 15% to 20% of the sample. Sequencing input: peripheral blood or thyroid tissue (not recorded which). The receptors here all came from an adult woman with Graves' disease, either hyperthyroidism or ophthalmopathy (not recorded which).

The gene calls are TRBV5-1 and TRBJ2-5, with D perhaps TRBD2 (6 bases). With the DNA end fitting TRBJ2-7 better, the J assignment may be wrong. CDR1 and CDR2 from the germline V gene are SGHRS and YFSETQ. The CDR3 length is 14 residues. CDR3: CASSAVGTGDEQYF. The CDR3 DNA reads as TGCGCCAGCAGCGCCGTCGGGACTGGCGACGAGCAGTACTTC.

This rearrangement joins TRBV15 to TRBJ2-6, with D perhaps being TRBD1 or TRBD2 (5 bases each). V lost 1 base and J lost 0, with 10 bases in between. The CDR3 has 17 amino acids. Germline CDR1 LNHNV, CDR2 YYDKDF (reference sequence). Written as DNA, the CDR3 is TGTGCCACCAGCAGAGTTAGGGACGGCTCTGGGGCCAACGTCCTGACTTTC. This translates into CATSRVRDGSGANVLTF.

In its sample, this clonotype was seen a few times. This sequence joins TRBV5-1 and TRBJ2-3; D gene uncertain. V lost 0 bases and J lost 6, with 11 bases in between. The germline V gene encodes CDR1 SGHRS and CDR2 YFSETQ. The CDR3 runs to 14 residues. CDR3 amino acids: CASSLDPRADTQYF. The DNA of the CDR3 is TGCGCCAGCAGCTTGGATCCTAGAGCTGATACGCAGTATTTT. Full variable domain (outside the CDR3, taken from reference TRBV5-1 and TRBJ2-3): KAGVTQTPRYLIKTRGQQVTLSCSPISGHRSVSWYQQTPGQGLQFLFEYFSETQRNKGNFPGRFSGRQFSNSRSEMNVSTLELGDSALYLCASSLDPRADTQYFGPGTRLTVL.

The chain combines TRBV20-1 with TRBJ1-5; possible D gene TRBD1, 5 bases. CDR1 is DFQATT and CDR2 is SNEGSKA in the germline V gene (reference sequence). V lost 6 bases and J lost 11, with 20 bases in between. The CDR3 length is 13 residues. In DNA form, the CDR3 reads TGCAGTGCCCCCGGGACTAGGGAAGAGACCCAGCATTTT. Protein product: CSAPGTREETQHF.

The chain links TRBV19 to TRBJ2-6; 9 nucleotides match TRBD1. V was pared by 4 bases and J by 2 bases, with 6 bases of the junction left unmatched. Germline CDR1 and CDR2: LNHDA and SQIVND (reference sequence). This CDR3 has 17 amino acids. In DNA, the CDR3 is TGTGCCAGTAGTAGGGACAGGGTGAACACTGGGGCCAACGTCCTGACTTTC. This sequence encodes CASSRDRVNTGANVLTF.

Remarks on this clonotype: One end of the junction fails to match germline, which may point to a read error. The chain couples TRBV12-3 or TRBV12-4 to TRBJ1-1; a possible D gene is TRBD1 (6 bases). The CDR3 is 14 amino acids. The CDR3: CTSSPGHMNTEAFF. The CDR3 region has the DNA TGTACCAGCAGCCCGGGACACATGAACACTGAAGCTTTCTTT.

This clonotype was seen at least ten times. V is TRBV7-9 and J is TRBJ2-7; 8 bases match TRBD1. The CDR3 extends over 14 amino acids. Germline V CDR1 and CDR2: SEHNR, FQNEAQ (reference sequence). With 5 bases clipped from V and 4 bases from J, the junction kept 7 bases outside the gene matches. CDR3 residues: CASSTGQGFYEQYF. DNA for the CDR3: TGTGCCAGCAGCACCGGACAGGGTTTTTACGAGCAGTACTTC.

The V call is TRBV7-6, the J call TRBJ2-7; 8 nucleotides line up with TRBD2. Germline V gene data show CDR1 as SGHVS and CDR2 as FNYEAQ. V gave up 4 bases and J gave up 3 bases; unmatched junction bases: 8. This CDR3 has 15 residues. CDR3 protein: CASSSGGGIVYEQYF. The CDR3 coding sequence is TGTGCCAGCAGCTCGGGGGGGGGGATTGTCTACGAGCAGTACTTC.

This clonotype came up many times. The rearrangement uses TRBV19 and TRBJ1-5; D unclear. In germline, CDR1 is LNHDA, CDR2 SQIVND (reference sequence). The CDR3 consists of 11 residues. Trimming shortened V by 7 bases and J by 9 bases, and 10 bases separated the two germline ends. CDR3 in DNA: TGTGCCAGTAAATTGTCGGGGCCCCAGCATTTT. Encoded protein: CASKLSGPQHF.

This CDR3 is CASSPPEGRTEAFF. CDR3 coding DNA: TGTGCCAGCTCACCACCAGAGGGTCGGACTGAAGCTTTCTTT. This sequence joins TRBV18 and TRBJ1-1; D gene ambiguous. The length of the CDR3 is 14 residues. Trimming pared 0 bases from V and 5 bases from J, leaving 10 bases between. Looked up from germline, CDR1 is KGHSH and CDR2 is LQKENI.

This clonotype was detected many times. The chain joins TRBV2 to TRBJ2-5; D gene unclear. The ends were cut back, 7 bases at V and 5 bases at J, with 17 bases in the middle. This CDR3 region has 14 residues. Germline CDR1 reads SNHLY; CDR2 reads FYNNEI. CDR3 sequence reads: CASIYESGLETQYF. The CDR3 nucleotides are TGTGCCAGCATATATGAGTCCGGTCTTGAGACCCAGTACTTC.

This clonotype was seen repeatedly, ten times or more. This sequence joins TRBV2 and TRBJ2-7; D is possibly TRBD1 (5 bases). CDR3 length: 14 amino acids. Germline CDR1 and CDR2: SNHLY and FYNNEI. V lost 5 bases and J lost 3, with 14 bases in between. In nucleotides, the CDR3 is TGTGCCAGCAGTCCCAGCCAGCAGGGCTACGAGCAGTACTTC. Its translation is CASSPSQQGYEQYF.

This clonotype has at least ten counts. The rearrangement uses TRBV10-2 and TRBJ2-7; the match to TRBD2 covers 13 bases. The junction had 11 bases not matched to a gene; V was cut back by 0 bases and J by 0 bases. Germline assignment: CDR1 WSHSY and CDR2 SAAADI. The CDR3 is made up of 20 amino acids. The CDR3 region has the DNA TGCGCCAGCAGTGAGTCTTTGACTAGCGGGAGGAGCCCTTACTCCTACGAGCAGTACTTC. As protein: CASSESLTSGRSPYSYEQYF.

This clonotype has at least ten counts. The chain joins TRBV7-8 to TRBJ1-6, with 7 bases aligning to TRBD1. This CDR3 has 14 residues. With V trimmed by 4 bases and J by 7 bases, 4 bases remained unmatched. CDR1 and CDR2 (germline): SGHVS, FQNEAQ. DNA for the CDR3: TGTGCCAGCAGCTACAGGGGAAGGAATTCACCCCTCCACTTT. Translation: CASSYRGRNSPLHF.

Remarks on this clonotype: Given a much more abundant clone one base away, this may be a read error. V is TRBV13 and J is TRBJ2-7; the D is unclear. The CDR3 consists of 15 residues. Germline CDR1 and CDR2: PRHDT and FYEKMQ (reference sequence). The CDR3 nucleotides are TGTGCCAGCAGCGCAAGGTGGGCAGGTCCTTACGAGCAGCACTTC. Translation gives CASSARWAGPYEQHF. The whole variable domain, remainder taken from reference TRBV13 and TRBJ2-7, is AAGVIQSPRHLIKEKRETATLKCYPIPRHDTVYWYQQGPGQDPQFLISFYEKMQSDKGSIPDRFSAQQFSDYHSELNMSSLELGDSALYFCASSARWAGPYEQHFGPGTRLTVT.

This clonotype was observed a handful of times. The chain carries TRBV18 and TRBJ2-5; TRBD2 aligns across 8 bases. Germline V lookup: CDR1 KGHSH, CDR2 LQKENI. This CDR3 is built from 15 residues. Losses at the gene ends were 2 bases for V and 6 bases for J; bases not matched to a gene: 8. CDR3 loop: CASSPGSGSSKTQYF. Here the CDR3 DNA reads TGTGCCAGCTCACCAGGCAGCGGGAGTTCTAAGACCCAGTACTTC.

The V gene is TRBV28, the J gene TRBJ2-7, with TRBD2 matching 15 bases. Germline V CDR1 and CDR2: MDHEN, SYDVKM. After removal of 5 bases from V and 5 bases from J, the junction contained 4 bases not matched to a gene. The CDR3 covers 15 residues. CDR3 in amino acids: CASSTRTSGRDEQYF. The CDR3 DNA reads as TGTGCCAGCAGTACCCGGACTAGCGGGAGGGACGAGCAGTACTTC.

The V and J genes are TRBV28 and TRBJ1-1; D is unclear. V lost 7 bases and J 5 bases, leaving 17 bases between the germline ends. The CDR3 loop spans 14 amino acids. Germline V lookup: CDR1 MDHEN, CDR2 SYDVKM. As DNA, the CDR3 is TGTGCCAGCAAAGGGAATCGGGTGTGGACTGAAGCTTTCTTT. Amino acids: CASKGNRVWTEAFF.

This clonotype has just a few counts. The chain has TRBV10-3 and TRBJ1-1; 7 bases are shared with TRBD1. The CDR3 is 16 residues long. The trim removed 2 bases at V and 4 bases at J, leaving 10 bases unmatched. Germline V gives CDR1 ENHRY, CDR2 SYGVKD. CDR3 coding DNA: TGTGCCATCAGTGAGGACAGGGAGGGTTGGAGCACTGAAGCTTTCTTT. Translating it yields CAISEDREGWSTEAFF.

This clonotype was counted ten times or more. J is TRBJ2-5 and V is TRBV20-1; D unresolved. The V end lost 5 bases, the J end lost 1 base, and 11 bases lay between the germline ends. The CDR3 is made up of 13 amino acids. Per germline, CDR1 DFQATT and CDR2 SNEGSKA (reference sequence). In DNA, the CDR3 is TGCAGTGCTGGTCCCACCCCCCAAGAGACCCAGTACTTC. Protein sequence: CSAGPTPQETQYF.

Ten or more counts support this clonotype. The rearrangement links TRBV9 to TRBJ2-5; the D gene is possibly TRBD1 (5 bases). This CDR3 is built from 15 residues. Between the trimmed V and J ends, which lost 0 bases and 0 bases, there was a span of 9 bases. Germline CDR1 reads SGDLS; CDR2 reads YYNGEE. As DNA, the CDR3 is TGTGCCAGCAGCGTAGAACCGGACAACCAAGAGACCCAGTACTTC. This sequence encodes CASSVEPDNQETQYF.

In its sample, this clonotype was seen many times. This CDR3 reads CASSYNSRQPQHF. The CDR3 DNA is TGTGCCAGCAGTTATAACAGCCGACAGCCCCAGCATTTT. The chain joins TRBV6-5 to TRBJ1-5; unclear D gene. Germline values: CDR1 MNHEY, CDR2 SVGAGI. V was clipped by 3 bases and J by 7 bases, with 10 bases between them. CDR3 size: 13 residues.

In its sample, this clonotype was seen a few times. V is TRBV28 and J is TRBJ2-7; the D call may be TRBD1 or TRBD2 (6 bases each). The V gene lost 5 bases and the J gene lost 3 bases, with 14 bases spanning the gap. The length of the CDR3 is 14 residues. Germline lookup yields CDR1 MDHEN and CDR2 SYDVKM. The CDR3 protein is CASSGGGTDYEQYF. CDR3 DNA sequence: TGTGCCAGCAGTGGGGGCGGGACGGACTACGAGCAGTACTTC.

Comments on this clonotype: Because it lacks the conserved phenylalanine or tryptophan at the end, this CDR3 is likely a read error. The rearrangement joins TRBV25-1 to TRBJ1-1; D is unresolved. Trimming stripped 6 bases from V and 4 bases from J, with 18 bases between. Germline values: CDR1 MGHDK, CDR2 SYGVNS. The CDR3 runs to 15 residues. For the CDR3, the DNA is TGTGCCAGCAGCATGTTCCCGGGTGCCGGCACTGAAGCTTTCCTT. Translated: CASSMFPGAGTEAFL.

The table lists this clonotype with many counts. The CDR3 here is CASSEWTGSPYEQYF. CDR3 bases: TGTGCCAGCAGTGAATGGACAGGAAGTCCTTACGAGCAGTACTTC. This rearrangement joins TRBV6-1 to TRBJ2-7; TRBD1 agrees at 7 bases. The CDR3 has 15 amino acids. After removal of 2 bases from V and 4 bases from J, the junction contained 8 bases not matched to a gene. Germline CDR1 and CDR2: MNHNS and SASEGT.

This chain uses TRBV14 with TRBJ1-2; the D gene is possibly TRBD1 (5 bases). The CDR3 sequence is 14 residues long. The V gene's germline CDR1 is SGHDN and CDR2 FVKESK. The V end was cut by 4 bases, the J end by 4 bases, with 13 bases between. CDR3 sequence (DNA): TGTGCCAGCAGCCCCGGGACTTTTCCCTATGGCTACACCTTC. Translation gives CASSPGTFPYGYTF.